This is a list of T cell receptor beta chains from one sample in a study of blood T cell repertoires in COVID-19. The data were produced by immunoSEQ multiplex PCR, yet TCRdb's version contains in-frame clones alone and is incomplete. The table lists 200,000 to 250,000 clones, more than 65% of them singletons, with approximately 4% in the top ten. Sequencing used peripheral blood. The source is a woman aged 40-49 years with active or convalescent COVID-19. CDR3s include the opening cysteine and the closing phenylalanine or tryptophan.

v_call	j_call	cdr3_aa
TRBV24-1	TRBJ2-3	CATSDLGTGRTDTQYF
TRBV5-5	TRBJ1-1	CASSIQGWTEAFF
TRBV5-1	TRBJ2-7	CASSLEPVYEQYF
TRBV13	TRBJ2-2	CASSPRRGIGELFF
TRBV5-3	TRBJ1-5	CARSRDRDRDQPQHF
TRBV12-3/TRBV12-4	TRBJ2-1	CASRRLQGDEQFF
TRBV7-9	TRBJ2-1	CASRGGNEQFF
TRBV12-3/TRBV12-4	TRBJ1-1	CASSLIVGEAFF
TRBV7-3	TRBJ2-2	CASSLTRVTGELFF
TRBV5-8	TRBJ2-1	CASSLSFRGGDEQFF
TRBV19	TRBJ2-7	CASSRQGSGNYEQYF
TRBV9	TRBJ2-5	CASSVGGGETQYF
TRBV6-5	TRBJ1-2	CASIGDRSNYGYTF
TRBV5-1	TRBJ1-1	CASSLGHLNTEAFF
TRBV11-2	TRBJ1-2	CASSTDRVSYGYTF
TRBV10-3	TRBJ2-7	CAMGGGAYEQYF
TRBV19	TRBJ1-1	CASTAGGRIPFF
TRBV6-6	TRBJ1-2	CASSYSVFNYGYTF
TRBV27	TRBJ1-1	CASSRRPGAEAFF
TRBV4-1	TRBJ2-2	CASSQDLLGALGGELFF